The source of this T cell receptor (beta chain) is a study of a mutant IDH1 vaccine in newly diagnosed glioma. Looking at the study overall: Patients began vaccination 4-6 weeks after radiotherapy alone, or with temozolomide cycles. Study observations and caveats: Vaccine-induced immune responses occurred in 93.3% of patients.

Method: immunoSEQ multiplex PCR; TCRdb's copy keeps in-frame clones and lacks some. The repertoire holds about 69,000 clones, with 70% to 90% as singletons. The time point denotes: week 35, safety follow-up. Doses consisted of 300 ug of mutant IDH1 20-mer peptide each, paired with topical imiquimod. New WHO grade 3 or 4 astrocytomas that were IDH1-mutant and ATRX-lost occurred in the donors. Germline lookup yields CDR1 ENHRY and CDR2 SYGVKD. The CDR3 extends over 15 amino acids. Losses at the gene ends were 4 bases for V and 3 bases for J; bases not matched to a gene: 1. This clone is a singleton in its sample. Its target is not known.

This specimen consisted of PBMCs, obtained from a glioma patient whose treatment included an IDH1 peptide vaccine. The rearrangement links TRBV10-3 to TRBJ1-4, with 11 bases fitting TRBD1. This TCR was recovered from a man aged 25-45 years with glioma. The CDR3 protein is CAISAGQGANEKLFF. The CDR3, as DNA: TGTGCCATCAGTGCGGGACAGGGGGCTAATGAAAAACTGTTTTTT.